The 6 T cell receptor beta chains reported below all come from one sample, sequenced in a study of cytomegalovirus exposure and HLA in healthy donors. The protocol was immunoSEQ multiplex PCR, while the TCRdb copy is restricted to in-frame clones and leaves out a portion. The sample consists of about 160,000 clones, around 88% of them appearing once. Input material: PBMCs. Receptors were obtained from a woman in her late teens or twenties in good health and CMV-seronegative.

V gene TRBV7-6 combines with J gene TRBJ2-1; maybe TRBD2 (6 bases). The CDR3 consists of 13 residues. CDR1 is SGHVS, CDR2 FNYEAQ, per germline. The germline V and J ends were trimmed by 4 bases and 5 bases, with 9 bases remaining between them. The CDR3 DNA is TGTGCCAGCAGCTCTAGCGCGGACAATGAGCAGTTCTTC. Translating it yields CASSSSADNEQFF.

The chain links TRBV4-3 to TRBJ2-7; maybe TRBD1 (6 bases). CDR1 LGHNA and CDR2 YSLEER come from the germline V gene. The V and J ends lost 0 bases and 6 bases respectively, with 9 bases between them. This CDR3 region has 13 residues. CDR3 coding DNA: TGCGCCAGCAGCCAAGATCAGGGGACCGAGCAGTACTTC. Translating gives CASSQDQGTEQYF.

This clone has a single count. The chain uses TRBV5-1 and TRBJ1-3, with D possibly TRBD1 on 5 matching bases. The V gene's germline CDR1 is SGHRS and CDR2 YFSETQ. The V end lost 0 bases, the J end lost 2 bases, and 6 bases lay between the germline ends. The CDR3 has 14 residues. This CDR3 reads CASSLEGPGNTIYF. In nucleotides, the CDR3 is TGCGCCAGCAGCTTGGAGGGGCCTGGAAACACCATATATTTT.

Here the CDR3 reads CASSYSDRSNSPLHF. CDR3 in DNA: TGTGCCAGCAGTTACTCAGACAGATCAAATTCACCCCTCCACTTT. The rearrangement uses TRBV6-6 and TRBJ1-6; possible D gene TRBD1, 5 bases. The CDR3 consists of 15 residues. Deletions cut 0 bases from V and 7 bases from J, with 10 bases between. Per germline, CDR1 MNHNY and CDR2 SVGAGI (reference sequence).

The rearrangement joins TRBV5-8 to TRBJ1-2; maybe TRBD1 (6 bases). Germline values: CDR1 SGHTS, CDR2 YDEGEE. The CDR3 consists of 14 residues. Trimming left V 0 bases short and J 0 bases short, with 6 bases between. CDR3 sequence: CASSLDRANYGYTF. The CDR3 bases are TGTGCCAGCAGCTTGGACAGGGCTAACTATGGCTACACCTTC.

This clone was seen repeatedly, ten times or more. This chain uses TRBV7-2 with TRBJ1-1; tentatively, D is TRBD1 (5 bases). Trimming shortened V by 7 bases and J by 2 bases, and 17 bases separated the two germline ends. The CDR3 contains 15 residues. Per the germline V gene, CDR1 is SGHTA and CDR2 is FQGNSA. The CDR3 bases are TGTGCCAGCAACCGGGGAGGGGTAGGAAACACTGAAGCTTTCTTT. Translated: CASNRGGVGNTEAFF.